This T cell receptor beta chain comes out of a study of blood T cell repertoires in COVID-19. Turning to the study itself: Both acute and convalescent COVID-19 samples were obtained from the United States, Italy and Spain. In each case, the material was cDNA or gDNA derived from T cells, B-cell-depleted T cells, or PBMCs.

CDR3 size: 13 residues. Germline values: CDR1 MNHEY, CDR2 SVGAGI. The ends were cut back, 11 bases at V and 7 bases at J, with 15 bases in the middle. Data came from immunoSEQ multiplex PCR; TCRdb stores just in-frame clones and leaves some out. The data hold 93,000 or so clones, with around 90% observed a single time. The rearrangement joins TRBV6-5 to TRBJ1-6; D is perhaps TRBD1 (6 bases). Sequenced material: peripheral blood. The source is a woman aged 60-75 years with acute or convalescent COVID-19. This CDR3 reads CAGRDTINSPLHF. CDR3 bases: TGTGCCGGCCGGGACACTATAAATTCACCCCTCCACTTT.